These 29 T cell receptor beta chains came from one sample sequenced in a study of glioma-infiltrating T cells after dendritic cell vaccination. Here immunoSEQ multiplex PCR was the method, and the copy in TCRdb shows in-frame clones only, minus some. The table records roughly 51,000 clones, around 86% of them present only once. Here the sequenced sample was blood, taken before dendritic cell vaccination. Receptor source: a human donor with glioblastoma.

CDR3 sequence (DNA): TGTGCCAGCAGCTTAGCTGGGACTAGCGGGGGGGCCGCCGAGCAGTACTTC. The encoded protein is CASSLAGTSGGAAEQYF. V and J are TRBV7-2 and TRBJ2-7; 16 nucleotides agree with TRBD2. CDR1 and CDR2 from the germline V gene are SGHTA and FQGNSA. V gave up 0 bases and J gave up 6 bases; unmatched junction bases: 5. CDR3 length: 17 amino acids.

The sample holds a few counts of this clone. This chain links TRBV2 with TRBJ2-7, with a weak D call TRBD1 (6 bases). The germline V gene encodes CDR1 SNHLY and CDR2 FYNNEI. This CDR3 contains 13 residues. V was clipped by 7 bases and J by 2 bases, with 12 bases between them. CDR3 region: CASNRQEAYEQYF. The CDR3, as DNA: TGTGCCAGCAACCGACAGGAGGCCTACGAGCAGTACTTC. The full variable domain, with the rest looked up from reference TRBV2 and TRBJ2-7, is EPEVTQTPSHQVTQMGQEVILRCVPISNHLYFYWYRQILGQKVEFLVSFYNNEISEKSEIFDDQFSVERPDGSNFTLKIRSTKLEDSAMYFCASNRQEAYEQYFGPGTRLTVT.

This rearrangement joins TRBV19 to TRBJ1-5, with 8 bases lining up with TRBD1. There are 16 residues in the CDR3. Germline CDR1 is LNHDA and CDR2 is SQIVND (reference sequence). The V gene end was trimmed by 3 bases and the J gene end by 2 bases; junction bases not matched to a gene: 6. CDR3 in DNA: TGTGCCAGTAGTATGGGACAGGTTGCACGCAATCAGCCCCAGCATTTT. It codes for CASSMGQVARNQPQHF.

The rearrangement joins TRBV5-6 to TRBJ1-5, with D uncertain. Germline loops: CDR1 SGHDT, CDR2 YYEEEE. The CDR3 length is 16 residues. V lost 2 bases and J 5 bases, leaving 17 bases between the germline ends. CDR3: CASSFSTRGRDQPQHF. In DNA form, the CDR3 reads TGTGCCAGCAGCTTTTCCACCCGGGGAAGGGATCAGCCCCAGCATTTT.

The V and J genes are TRBV14 and TRBJ2-4; D ambiguous. Trimming stripped 0 bases from V and 0 bases from J, with 3 bases between. CDR3 length equals 14 residues. Germline V CDR1 and CDR2: SGHDN, FVKESK. Written as DNA, the CDR3 is TGTGCCAGCAGCCAAGACAAAGCCAAAAACATTCAGTACTTC. Translated: CASSQDKAKNIQYF. Filled out from reference TRBV14 and TRBJ2-4, the complete variable domain reads EAGVTQFPSHSVIEKGQTVTLRCDPISGHDNLYWYRRVMGKEIKFLLHFVKESKQDESGMPNNRFLAERTGGTYSTLKVQPAELEDSGVYFCASSQDKAKNIQYFGAGTRLSVL.

In the case of this clone: Other nucleotide sequences in the sample specify the same CDR3. The rearrangement links TRBV6-7 to TRBJ1-2; maybe TRBD1 (5 bases). TRBV6-7 is filed as an ORF, its function uncertain. The length of the CDR3 is 16 residues. Trimming stripped 5 bases from V and 1 base from J, with 17 bases between. DNA for the CDR3: TGTGCCAGCAGTCCCCACGGGGGAGAAGTTAACTATGGCTACACCTTC. It encodes CASSPHGGEVNYGYTF.

The chain joins TRBV5-1 to TRBJ2-1; 10 bases are a match to TRBD2. The germline gives CDR1 SGHRS, CDR2 YFSETQ. CDR3 length: 13 residues. V dropped 5 bases and J dropped 15; count of bases not matched to a gene: 11. The CDR3 sequence: CASREREGPGWFF. In DNA form, the CDR3 reads TGCGCCAGCAGGGAGCGGGAGGGCCCGGGGTGGTTCTTC. The entire variable domain, with the rest obtained from reference TRBV5-1 and TRBJ2-1, is as follows: KAGVTQTPRYLIKTRGQQVTLSCSPISGHRSVSWYQQTPGQGLQFLFEYFSETQRNKGNFPGRFSGRQFSNSRSEMNVSTLELGDSALYLCASREREGPGWFFGPGTRLTVL.

The chain recombines TRBV7-3 with TRBJ2-1; 10 bases align to TRBD2. The CDR3 has 15 amino acids. CDR1 is SGHTA, CDR2 FQGTGA, per germline. The V gene end was trimmed by 3 bases and the J gene end by 6 bases; junction bases not matched to a gene: 5. CDR3 in DNA: TGTGCCAGCAGCTTCGGGACTAGCGTCCGCAATGAGCAGTTCTTC. This sequence encodes CASSFGTSVRNEQFF.

The chain couples TRBV4-1 to TRBJ2-7; the match to TRBD2 covers 8 bases. Unmatched junction bases numbered 13, after V lost 3 bases and J lost 6 bases. The CDR3 has 16 amino acids. Germline-derived CDR1 and CDR2 are MGHRA and YSYEKL. CDR3 region: CASSQPPGLGPGEQYF. The CDR3 DNA follows: TGCGCCAGCAGCCAGCCCCCGGGACTAGGGCCTGGCGAGCAGTACTTC.

The rearrangement uses TRBV5-6 and TRBJ1-2; 9 bases line up with TRBD1. The CDR3 consists of 13 residues. V was clipped by 0 bases and J by 8 bases; unmatched bases: 2. Germline V lookup: CDR1 SGHDT, CDR2 YYEEEE. CDR3 region: CASSLDRGHGYTF. CDR3 coding DNA: TGTGCCAGCAGCTTGGACAGGGGGCACGGCTACACCTTC.

J is TRBJ2-1 and V is TRBV19; the D gene is possibly TRBD2 (5 bases). In germline, CDR1 is LNHDA, CDR2 SQIVND (reference sequence). The CDR3 consists of 17 residues. Deletions cut 4 bases from V and 0 bases from J, with 16 bases between. CDR3 sequence (DNA): TGTGCCAGTAGTACCCTCCAACGGGGAAGCTCCTACAATGAGCAGTTCTTC. This codes for CASSTLQRGSSYNEQFF.

This clone was detected once. The chain joins TRBV18 to TRBJ2-2; no firm D call. The CDR3 length is 14 residues. Per germline, CDR1 KGHSH and CDR2 LQKENI. V lost 3 bases and J 0 bases, leaving 5 bases between the germline ends. This CDR3 reads CASSPEPNTGELFF. Here the CDR3 DNA reads TGTGCCAGCTCACCGGAGCCGAACACCGGGGAGCTGTTTTTT.

The rearrangement joins TRBV9 to TRBJ2-2, with D perhaps matching TRBD2 (5 bases). This CDR3 has 15 amino acids. Germline CDR1 reads SGDLS; CDR2 reads YYNGEE. Trimming stripped 6 bases from V and 7 bases from J, with 19 bases between. For the CDR3, the DNA is TGTGCCAGCACCCCCGGGTATGGACGGGGCGGGGAGCTGTTTTTT. Its translation: CASTPGYGRGGELFF.

The chain joins TRBV7-2 to TRBJ2-7; no clear D gene. This CDR3 is 14 amino acids long. Per the germline V gene, CDR1 is SGHTA and CDR2 is FQGNSA. V lost 5 bases, J lost 6 bases, and 17 bases lay in between. CDR3 region: CASSSASRGREQYF. The CDR3 DNA reads TGTGCCAGCAGCAGCGCATCCAGAGGTCGCGAGCAGTACTTC.

V is TRBV7-6 and J is TRBJ2-7, with 9 bases fitting TRBD1. CDR1 is SGHVS and CDR2 is FNYEAQ in the germline V gene. The CDR3 has 14 amino acids. The trim removed 6 bases at V and 4 bases at J, leaving 7 bases unmatched. In nucleotides, the CDR3 is TGTGCCAGCAGTGTCGGGACAGGGTTTTACGAGCAGTACTTC. Residues: CASSVGTGFYEQYF.

V usage is TRBV5-4 and J usage is TRBJ1-2; tentatively, D is TRBD1 (5 bases). Per germline, CDR1 SGHNT and CDR2 YYREEE (reference sequence). V was clipped by 1 base and J by 4 bases, with 8 bases between them. This CDR3 has 13 amino acids. The CDR3 here is CASSLQGVYGYTF. CDR3 DNA sequence: TGTGCCAGCAGCTTGCAGGGCGTCTATGGCTACACCTTC.

The CDR3 is CASSQAGSTDTQYF. In DNA, the CDR3 is TGCGCCAGCAGCCAAGCGGGTAGCACAGATACGCAGTATTTT. The V gene is TRBV4-3, the J gene TRBJ2-3, with no clear D. The CDR3 sequence is 14 residues long. CDR1 is LGHNA and CDR2 is YSLEER in the germline V gene. Between the trimmed V and J ends, which lost 1 base and 0 bases, there was a span of 5 bases.

CDR3 region: CASSYHRGTDYGYTF. Here the CDR3 DNA reads TGCGCCAGCAGCTACCACAGGGGAACCGACTATGGCTACACCTTC. This chain joins TRBV5-1 and TRBJ1-2; 7 nucleotides match TRBD1. Per germline, CDR1 SGHRS and CDR2 YFSETQ. The CDR3 runs to 15 residues. V lost 3 bases and J lost 3; bases outside the gene matches: 8.

The chain joins TRBV20-1 to TRBJ2-5; D possibly corresponds to TRBD2 (6 bases). The germline V gene encodes CDR1 DFQATT and CDR2 SNEGSKA (reference sequence). V was shortened by 6 bases and J by 11 bases, with 16 bases between the two germline ends. CDR3 length equals 11 residues. CDR3 loop: CSAEGLARQYF. The CDR3 nucleotides read TGCAGTGCGGAAGGCCTAGCGCGGCAGTACTTC.

The chain couples TRBV5-1 to TRBJ2-1, with 9 nucleotides matching TRBD2. Germline V lookup: CDR1 SGHRS, CDR2 YFSETQ. The CDR3 contains 14 residues. V lost 6 bases to trimming and J lost 3 bases; unmatched junction nucleotides: 4. CDR3 sequence (DNA): TGCGCCAGCACCAGGACTAGCGACTACAATGAGCAGTTCTTC. It specifies CASTRTSDYNEQFF.

V usage is TRBV9 and J usage is TRBJ2-6; weak D call: TRBD1 (6 bases). V lost 2 bases to trimming and J lost 0 bases, with 12 bases between them. The germline gives CDR1 SGDLS, CDR2 YYNGEE. The CDR3 length is 17 residues. The CDR3 nucleotides read TGTGCCAGCAGCGTGGGAACAGGGAACTCTGGGGCCAACGTCCTGACTTTC. Amino acid sequence: CASSVGTGNSGANVLTF.

The chain employs TRBV7-3 and TRBJ2-3, with 9 bases that match TRBD2. Losses at the gene ends were 1 base for V and 7 bases for J; bases not matched to a gene: 6. This CDR3 spans 15 amino acids. Germline V gene lookup returns CDR1 SGHTA and CDR2 FQGTGA. In nucleotides, the CDR3 is TGTGCCAGCAGCTTAAGTTTAGCGGGAGTCCATACGCAGTATTTT. This sequence encodes CASSLSLAGVHTQYF.

This clone was seen only a few times. V is TRBV19 and J is TRBJ2-2; 8 bases are shared with TRBD1. Germline values: CDR1 LNHDA, CDR2 SQIVND (reference sequence). The CDR3 is made up of 16 amino acids. V gave up 6 bases and J gave up 8 bases; unmatched junction bases: 14. In nucleotides, the CDR3 is TGTGCCAGTAGGAAAGGGACAGGCCTCCCCACAGGGGAGCTGTTTTTT. Its protein is CASRKGTGLPTGELFF. Variable domain in full (rest from reference TRBV19 and TRBJ2-2): DGGITQSPKYLFRKEGQNVTLSCEQNLNHDAMYWYRQDPGQGLRLIYYSQIVNDFQKGDIAEGYSVSREKKESFPLTVTSAQKNPTAFYLCASRKGTGLPTGELFFGEGSRLTVL.

This clone has only a few counts. V is TRBV6-6 and J is TRBJ2-7, with 10 bases identical to TRBD1. Trimming took 8 bases from V and 1 from J; bases not matched to a gene: 5. This CDR3 is 14 amino acids long. Germline V gene lookup returns CDR1 MNHNY and CDR2 SVGAGI (reference sequence). CDR3 nucleotides: TGTGCCAGCGAAGGGACAGGGGAGTCCTACGAGCAGTACTTC. Protein: CASEGTGESYEQYF.

This clone was seen a single time. The chain couples TRBV5-1 to TRBJ1-6, with 7 positions matching TRBD1. The V and J ends lost 1 base and 7 bases, in that order; junction bases with no gene match: 2. The length of the CDR3 is 14 residues. Germline CDR1 SGHRS, CDR2 YFSETQ. CDR3 sequence (DNA): TGCGCCAGCAGCTTGACGGGACAGAATTCACCCCTCCACTTT. Its translation is CASSLTGQNSPLHF.

The chain uses TRBV4-1 and TRBJ1-2; no definite D call. Looked up from germline, CDR1 is MGHRA and CDR2 is YSYEKL. This CDR3 is built from 16 residues. Trimming left V 4 bases short and J 0 bases short, with 15 bases between. CDR3 sequence reads: CASSPSRGIANYGYTF. CDR3 DNA: TGCGCCAGCAGCCCGAGCCGGGGTATAGCTAACTATGGCTACACCTTC.

Details on this clone: Other DNA sequences in the same sample also yield this CDR3. The chain carries TRBV19 and TRBJ2-5; tentatively, D is TRBD1 (5 bases). Between the trimmed V and J ends, which lost 3 bases and 3 bases, there was a span of 8 bases. CDR3 length equals 13 residues. Germline CDR1 is LNHDA and CDR2 is SQIVND (reference sequence). CDR3 DNA: TGTGCCAGTAGTATTTCCAGGGAAGAGACCCAGTACTTC. As protein: CASSISREETQYF.

The genes are TRBV11-3 and TRBJ2-7; 13 bases line up with TRBD2. The trim removed 4 bases at V and 0 bases at J, leaving 3 bases unmatched. Germline V gives CDR1 SGHNT, CDR2 YENEEA. The CDR3 is 16 residues long. CDR3 region: CASSSTSGRSSYEQYF. CDR3 in DNA: TGTGCCAGCAGCTCGACTAGCGGGAGGAGCTCCTACGAGCAGTACTTC.

This chain connects TRBV11-2 to TRBJ2-1; 7 nucleotides align to TRBD2. CDR3 length: 18 amino acids. Losses at the gene ends were 1 base for V and 0 bases for J; bases not matched to a gene: 9. CDR1 is SGHAT and CDR2 is FQNNGV in the germline V gene. In DNA, the CDR3 is TGTGCCAGCAGCTTAGCCCCTAGCGGCCCTAGCTCCTACAATGAGCAGTTCTTC. Translating gives CASSLAPSGPSSYNEQFF.